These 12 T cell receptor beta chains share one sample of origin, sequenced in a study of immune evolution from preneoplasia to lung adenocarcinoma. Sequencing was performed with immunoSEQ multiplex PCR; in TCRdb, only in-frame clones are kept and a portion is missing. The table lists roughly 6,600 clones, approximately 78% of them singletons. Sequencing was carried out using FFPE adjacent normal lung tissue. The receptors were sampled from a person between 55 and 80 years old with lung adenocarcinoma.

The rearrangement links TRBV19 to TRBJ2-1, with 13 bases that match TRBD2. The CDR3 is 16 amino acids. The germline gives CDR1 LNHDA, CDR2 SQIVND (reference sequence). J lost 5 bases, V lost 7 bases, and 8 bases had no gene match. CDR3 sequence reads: CASKGLAGDLNNEQFF. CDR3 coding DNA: TGTGCCAGTAAAGGACTAGCGGGAGATCTGAACAATGAGCAGTTCTTC.

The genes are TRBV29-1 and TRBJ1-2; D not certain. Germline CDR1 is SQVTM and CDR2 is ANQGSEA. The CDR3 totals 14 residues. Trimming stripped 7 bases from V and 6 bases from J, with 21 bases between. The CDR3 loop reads CSAASPELANGYTF. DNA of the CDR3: TGCAGCGCCGCCAGTCCTGAACTTGCGAATGGCTACACCTTC. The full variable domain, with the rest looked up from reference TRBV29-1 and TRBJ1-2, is SAVISQKPSRDICQRGTSLTIQCQVDSQVTMMFWYRQQPGQSLTLIATANQGSEATYESGFVIDKFPISRPNLTFSTLTVSNMSPEDSSIYLCSAASPELANGYTFGSGTRLTVV.

The CDR3 coding sequence is TGTGCCATCAGTGAGAGGATCCAGCCACTTTACGAGCAGTACTTC. Translated, it gives CAISERIQPLYEQYF. The gene calls are TRBV10-3 and TRBJ2-7, with D unresolved. CDR1 and CDR2 from the germline V gene are ENHRY and SYGVKD. V was clipped by 2 bases and J by 4 bases, with 15 bases between them. The CDR3 has 15 residues.

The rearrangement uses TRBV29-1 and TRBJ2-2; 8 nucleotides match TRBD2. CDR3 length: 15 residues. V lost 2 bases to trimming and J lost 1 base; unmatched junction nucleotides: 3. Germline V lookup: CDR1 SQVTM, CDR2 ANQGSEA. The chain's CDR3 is CSVEWLAGNTGELFF. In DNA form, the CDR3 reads TGCAGCGTTGAATGGCTAGCGGGGAACACCGGGGAGCTGTTTTTT.

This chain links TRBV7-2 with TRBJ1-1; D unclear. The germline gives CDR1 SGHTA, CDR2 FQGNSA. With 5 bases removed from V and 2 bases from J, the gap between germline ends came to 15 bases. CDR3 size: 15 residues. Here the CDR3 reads CASSTRTVTNTEAFF. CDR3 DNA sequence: TGTGCCAGCAGCACGAGGACGGTAACTAACACTGAAGCTTTCTTT. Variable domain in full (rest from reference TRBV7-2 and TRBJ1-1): GAGVSQSPSNKVTEKGKDVELRCDPISGHTALYWYRQSLGQGLEFLIYFQGNSAPDKSGLPSDRFSAERTGGSVSTLTIQRTQQEDSAVYLCASSTRTVTNTEAFFGQGTRLTVV.

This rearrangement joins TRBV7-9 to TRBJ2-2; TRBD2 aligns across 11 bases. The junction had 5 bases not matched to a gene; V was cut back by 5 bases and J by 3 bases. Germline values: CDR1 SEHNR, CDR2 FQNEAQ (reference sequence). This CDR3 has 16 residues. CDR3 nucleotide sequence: TGTGCCAGCAGCCCCAGGGGACTAGCGGACACCGGGGAGCTGTTTTTT. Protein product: CASSPRGLADTGELFF.

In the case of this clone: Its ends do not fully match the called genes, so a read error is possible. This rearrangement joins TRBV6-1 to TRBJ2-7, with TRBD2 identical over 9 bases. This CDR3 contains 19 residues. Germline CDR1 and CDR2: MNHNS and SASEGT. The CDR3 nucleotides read TGTGCCAGCAGTGAATTTTTTCCGGCGGGAGGGGGCCTATCCTACGGGCAGTACTTC. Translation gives CASSEFFPAGGGLSYGQYF.

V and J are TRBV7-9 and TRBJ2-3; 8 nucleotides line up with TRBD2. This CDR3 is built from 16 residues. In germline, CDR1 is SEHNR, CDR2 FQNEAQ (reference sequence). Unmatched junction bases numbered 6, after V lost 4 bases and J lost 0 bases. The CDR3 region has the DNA TGTGCCAGCAGCTCCCCCGCTAGCGGGAGCACAGATACGCAGTATTTT. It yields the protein CASSSPASGSTDTQYF.

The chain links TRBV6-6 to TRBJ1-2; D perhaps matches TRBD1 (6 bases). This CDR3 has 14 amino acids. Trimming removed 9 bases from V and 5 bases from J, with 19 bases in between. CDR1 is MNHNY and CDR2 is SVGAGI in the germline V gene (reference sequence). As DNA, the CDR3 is TGTGCCAGTCACGTTGGACAGATCCTTTATGGCTACACCTTC. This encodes CASHVGQILYGYTF.

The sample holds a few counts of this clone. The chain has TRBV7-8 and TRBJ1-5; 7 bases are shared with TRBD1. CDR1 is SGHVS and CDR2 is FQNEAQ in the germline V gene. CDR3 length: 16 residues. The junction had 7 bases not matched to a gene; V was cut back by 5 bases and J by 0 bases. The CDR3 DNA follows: TGTGCCAGCAGCCCGAACAGGGGAAATAGCAATCAGCCCCAGCATTTT. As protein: CASSPNRGNSNQPQHF.

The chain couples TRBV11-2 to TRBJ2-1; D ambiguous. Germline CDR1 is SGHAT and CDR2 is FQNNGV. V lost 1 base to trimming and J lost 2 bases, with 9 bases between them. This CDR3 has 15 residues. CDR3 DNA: TGTGCCAGCAGCTTAGTCAATGAAGCCTACAATGAGCAGTTCTTC. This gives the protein CASSLVNEAYNEQFF.

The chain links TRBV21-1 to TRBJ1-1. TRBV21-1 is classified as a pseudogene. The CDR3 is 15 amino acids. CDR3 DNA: TGTGCCAGCAGCAAAGATAAGAGCTGGAGCACTGAAGCTTTCTTT. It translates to CASSKDKSWSTEAFF.